These T cell receptor beta chains were read from a single sample in a study of T cell responses to AZD1222 COVID-19 vaccine. Clones were read by immunoSEQ multiplex PCR, and TCRdb kept only the in-frame ones, dropping some. The sample has 70,000 or so clones, roughly 80% seen once; the top ten hold about 23%. The sequenced sample was peripheral blood, obtained 28 days after the second AZD1222 dose. Every receptor here comes from an adult who received the AZD1222 COVID-19 vaccine. CDR3s include the opening cysteine and the closing phenylalanine or tryptophan. A D gene is named only where the DNA matches it firmly. Clone size, where shown, is once, few, many, or a class for clones that have expanded.

J	size	D	V	DNA	CDR3
TRBJ1-2	.	.	TRBV10-3	TGTGCCATCAGTGTCAACGCAGACCATGGCTACACCTTC	CAISVNADHGYTF
TRBJ2-5	few	TRBD1	TRBV6-5	TGTGCCAGTAGACAGGGGGTATTAGAGACCCAGTACTTC	CASRQGVLETQYF
TRBJ2-7	.	.	TRBV3-1/TRBV3-2	TGTGCCAGCAGCCATCGGGGTCTTTCCTACGAGCAGTACTTC	CASSHRGLSYEQYF
TRBJ2-5	once	.	TRBV30	TGTGCCTGGAGTGGATTTAACCAAGAGACCCAGTACTTC	CAWSGFNQETQYF
TRBJ2-1	.	.	TRBV30	TGTGCCTCCGGGAACGCCTACAATGAGCAGTTCTTC	CASGNAYNEQFF
TRBJ2-1	.	TRBD2	TRBV5-1	TGCGCCAGCAGCAGCGGGGGAGTGGTGGTCGATGAGCAGTTCTTC	CASSSGGVVVDEQFF
TRBJ1-5	.	.	TRBV2	TGTGCCAGCAGTGACGTCCCGGCAACGAGACAGCCCCAGCATTTT	CASSDVPATRQPQHF
TRBJ1-1	.	.	TRBV5-8	TGTGCCAGCAGCCCCACCGTGGGGACTGAAGCTTTCTTT	CASSPTVGTEAFF
TRBJ2-3	.	.	TRBV27	TGTGCCTGCCGGGACCGGTATTCGGATACGCAGTATTTT	CACRDRYSDTQYF
TRBJ2-5	.	TRBD1	TRBV5-1	TGCGCCAGCAGCTTGGAACAGGGGCAAGAGACCCAGTACTTC	CASSLEQGQETQYF
TRBJ1-5	.	.	TRBV4-1	TGCGCCAGCAGCCACGACCGGGACAACAATCAGCCCCAGCATTTT	CASSHDRDNNQPQHF
TRBJ2-7	.	TRBD1	TRBV6-6	TGTGCCAGCAGTTACACAGGGGACGAGCAGTACTTC	CASSYTGDEQYF
TRBJ1-2	.	.	TRBV3-1/TRBV3-2	TGTGCCAGCAGCCCGGAGTTAGGGGAGGTCAAGGGCTACACCTTC	CASSPELGEVKGYTF
TRBJ2-7	.	.	TRBV28	TGTGCCAGCAGCCGACGCACAGTCTACGAGCAGTACTTC	CASSRRTVYEQYF
TRBJ1-2	once	TRBD1	TRBV25-1	TGTGCCAGCAGTGAACCCCCCGGACAGGGGGCTACCTATGGCTACACCTTC	CASSEPPGQGATYGYTF
TRBJ1-4	.	.	TRBV5-1	TGCGCCAGCAGCTCCCGGGGGCGCGATGAAAAACTGTTTTTT	CASSSRGRDEKLFF
TRBJ2-7	few	.	TRBV5-1	TGCGCCAGCAGCTTACTACCAACCGGGACCCACGAGCAGTACTTC	CASSLLPTGTHEQYF
TRBJ2-7	once	TRBD1	TRBV4-2	TGTGCCAGCAGCCATACCGAGGGGACAGGGCAATACGAGCAGTACTTC	CASSHTEGTGQYEQYF
TRBJ2-5	.	TRBD2	TRBV20-1	TGCAGTCCCCTAGCGGAAGAGACCCAGTACTTC	CSPLAEETQYF
TRBJ2-2	.	.	TRBV19	TGTGCCACCGCAGGGACACCTTTCACCGGGGAGCTGTTTTTT	CATAGTPFTGELFF
TRBJ1-5	.	.	TRBV6-5	TGTGCCAGCAGGGCAGGAGACAATCAGCCCCAGCATTTT	CASRAGDNQPQHF